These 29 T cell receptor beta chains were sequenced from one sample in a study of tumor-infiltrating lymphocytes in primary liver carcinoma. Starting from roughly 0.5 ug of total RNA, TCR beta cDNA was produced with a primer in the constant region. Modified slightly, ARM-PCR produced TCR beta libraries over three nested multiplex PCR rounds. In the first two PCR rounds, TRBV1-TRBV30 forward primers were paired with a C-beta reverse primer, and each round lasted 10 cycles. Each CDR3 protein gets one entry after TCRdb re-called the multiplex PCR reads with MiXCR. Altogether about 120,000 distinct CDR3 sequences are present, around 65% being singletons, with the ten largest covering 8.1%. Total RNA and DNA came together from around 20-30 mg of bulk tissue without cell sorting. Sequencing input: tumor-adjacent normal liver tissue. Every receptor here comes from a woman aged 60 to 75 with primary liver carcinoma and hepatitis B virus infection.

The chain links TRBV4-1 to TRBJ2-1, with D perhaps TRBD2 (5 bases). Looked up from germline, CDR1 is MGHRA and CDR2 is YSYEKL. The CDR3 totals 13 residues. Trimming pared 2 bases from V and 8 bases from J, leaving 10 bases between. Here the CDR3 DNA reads TGCGCCAGCAGCCAACCGGGAAGGGATGAGCAGTTCTTC. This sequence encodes CASSQPGRDEQFF.

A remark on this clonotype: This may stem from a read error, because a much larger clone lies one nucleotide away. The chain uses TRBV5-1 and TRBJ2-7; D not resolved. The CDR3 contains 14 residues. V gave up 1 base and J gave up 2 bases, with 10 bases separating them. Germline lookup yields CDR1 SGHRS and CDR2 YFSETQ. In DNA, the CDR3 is TGCGCCAGCAGCTTGAGGCAGGACGCCTACGAGCAGTACTTC. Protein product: CASSLRQDAYEQYF. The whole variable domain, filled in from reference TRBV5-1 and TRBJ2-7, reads KAGVTQTPRYLIKTRGQQVTLSCSPISGHRSVSWYQQTPGQGLQFLFEYFSETQRNKGNFPGRFSGRQFSNSRSEMNVSTLELGDSALYLCASSLRQDAYEQYFGPGTRLTVT.

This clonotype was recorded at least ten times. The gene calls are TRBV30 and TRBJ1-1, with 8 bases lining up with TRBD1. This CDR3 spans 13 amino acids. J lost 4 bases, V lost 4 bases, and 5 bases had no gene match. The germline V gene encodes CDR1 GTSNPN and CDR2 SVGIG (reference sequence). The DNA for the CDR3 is TGTGCCTGGATAACAGGGGGAGTCACTGAAGCTTTCTTT. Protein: CAWITGGVTEAFF. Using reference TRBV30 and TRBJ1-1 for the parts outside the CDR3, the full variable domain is SQTIHQWPATLVQPVGSPLSLECTVEGTSNPNLYWYRQAAGRGLQLLFYSVGIGQISSEVPQNLSASRPQDRQFILSSKKLLLSDSGFYLCAWITGGVTEAFFGQGTRLTVV.

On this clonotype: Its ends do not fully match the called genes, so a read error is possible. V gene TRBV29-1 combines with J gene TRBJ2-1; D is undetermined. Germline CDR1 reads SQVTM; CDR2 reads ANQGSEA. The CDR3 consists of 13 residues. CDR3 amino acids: CNVPLPGLNEQFF. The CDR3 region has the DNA TGCAACGTTCCACTACCGGGCCTGAATGAGCAGTTCTTC.

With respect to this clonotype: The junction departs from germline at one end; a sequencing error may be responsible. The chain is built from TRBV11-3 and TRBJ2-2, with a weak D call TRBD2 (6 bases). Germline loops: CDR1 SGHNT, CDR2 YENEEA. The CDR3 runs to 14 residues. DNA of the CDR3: TGTGCCAGCTGCCGGACCAGGTGGGGCGGGGAGTTGTTTTTT. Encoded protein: CASCRTRWGGELFF.

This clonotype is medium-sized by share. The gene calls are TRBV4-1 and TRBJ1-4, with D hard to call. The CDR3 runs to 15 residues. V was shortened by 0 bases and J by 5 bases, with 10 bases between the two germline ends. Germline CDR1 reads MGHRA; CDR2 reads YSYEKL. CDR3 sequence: CASSQEVPSNEKLFF. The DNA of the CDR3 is TGCGCCAGCAGCCAAGAGGTTCCCTCGAATGAAAAACTGTTTTTT.

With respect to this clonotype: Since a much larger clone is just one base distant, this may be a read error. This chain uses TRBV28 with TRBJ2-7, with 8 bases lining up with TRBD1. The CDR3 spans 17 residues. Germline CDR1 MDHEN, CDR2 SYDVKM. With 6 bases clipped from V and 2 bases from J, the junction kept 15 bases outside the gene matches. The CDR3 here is CASRVPPGQVKPYEQYF. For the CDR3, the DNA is TGTGCCAGCAGAGTTCCACCGGGACAGGTGAAACCCTACGAGCAGTACTTC.

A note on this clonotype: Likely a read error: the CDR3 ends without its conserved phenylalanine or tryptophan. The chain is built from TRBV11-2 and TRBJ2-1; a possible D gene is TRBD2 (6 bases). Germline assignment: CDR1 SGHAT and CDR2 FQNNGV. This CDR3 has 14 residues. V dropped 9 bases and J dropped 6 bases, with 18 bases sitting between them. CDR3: CASSIAGSLNEQFS. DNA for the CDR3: TGTGCCAGTAGCATAGCCGGGAGTCTCAATGAGCAGTTCTCC.

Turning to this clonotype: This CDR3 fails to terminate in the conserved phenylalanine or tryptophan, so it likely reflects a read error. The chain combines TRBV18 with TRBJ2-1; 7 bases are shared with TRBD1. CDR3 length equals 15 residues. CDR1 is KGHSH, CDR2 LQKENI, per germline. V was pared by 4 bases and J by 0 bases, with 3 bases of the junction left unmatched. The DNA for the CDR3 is TGTGCCAGCTCACGGGACAGCAGCTCCTACAATGAGCAGTTCCTC. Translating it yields CASSRDSSSYNEQFL.

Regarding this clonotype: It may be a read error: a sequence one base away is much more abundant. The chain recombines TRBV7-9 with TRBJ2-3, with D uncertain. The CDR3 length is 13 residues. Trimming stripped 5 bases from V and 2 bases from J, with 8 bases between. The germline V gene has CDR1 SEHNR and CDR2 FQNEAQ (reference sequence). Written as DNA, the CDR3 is TGTGCCAGCAGCATAACCGTCACAGATACGCAGTATTTT. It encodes CASSITVTDTQYF.

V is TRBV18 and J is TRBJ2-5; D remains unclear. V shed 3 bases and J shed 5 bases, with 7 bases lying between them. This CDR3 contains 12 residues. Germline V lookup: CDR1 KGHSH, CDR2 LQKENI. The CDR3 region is CASSPSRETQYF. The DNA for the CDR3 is TGTGCCAGCTCACCGTCCCGGGAGACCCAGTACTTC.

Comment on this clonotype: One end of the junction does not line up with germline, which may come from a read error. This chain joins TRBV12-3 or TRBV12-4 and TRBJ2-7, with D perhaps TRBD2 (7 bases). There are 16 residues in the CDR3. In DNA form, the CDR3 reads TGTGCCAGAAGTTTAGCTTATAGGGGGAGGGTGCACGAGCAGTACTTC. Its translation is CARSLAYRGRVHEQYF.

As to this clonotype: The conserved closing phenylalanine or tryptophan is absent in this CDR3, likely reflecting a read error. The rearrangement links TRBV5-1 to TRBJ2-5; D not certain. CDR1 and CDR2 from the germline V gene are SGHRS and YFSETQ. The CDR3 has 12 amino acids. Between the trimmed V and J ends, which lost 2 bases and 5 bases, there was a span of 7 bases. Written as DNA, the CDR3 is TGCGCCAGCAGCTTTTCGACGGAGACCCAGTACGTC. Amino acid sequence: CASSFSTETQYV.

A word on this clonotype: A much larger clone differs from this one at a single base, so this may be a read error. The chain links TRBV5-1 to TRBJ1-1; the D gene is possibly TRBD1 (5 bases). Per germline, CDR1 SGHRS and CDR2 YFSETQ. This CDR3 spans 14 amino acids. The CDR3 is CTSSPQGVWTEAFF. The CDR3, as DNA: TGCACCAGCAGCCCTCAGGGTGTGTGGACTGAAGCTTTCTTT.

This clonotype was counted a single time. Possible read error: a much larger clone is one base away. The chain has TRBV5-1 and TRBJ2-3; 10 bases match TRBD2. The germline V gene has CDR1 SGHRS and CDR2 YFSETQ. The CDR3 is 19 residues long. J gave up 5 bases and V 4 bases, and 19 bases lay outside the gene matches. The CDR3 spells CASSMAPPSTSGSEDTQYF. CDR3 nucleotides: TGCGCCAGCAGCATGGCCCCCCCCTCGACTAGCGGGTCAGAAGATACGCAGTATTTT.

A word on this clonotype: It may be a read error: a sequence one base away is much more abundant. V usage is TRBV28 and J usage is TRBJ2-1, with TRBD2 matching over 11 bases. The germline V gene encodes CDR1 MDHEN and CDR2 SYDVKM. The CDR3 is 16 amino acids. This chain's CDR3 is CACSLRGLAGGHEQFF. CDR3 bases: TGTGCCTGCAGTTTAAGAGGCCTAGCGGGAGGCCATGAGCAGTTCTTC.

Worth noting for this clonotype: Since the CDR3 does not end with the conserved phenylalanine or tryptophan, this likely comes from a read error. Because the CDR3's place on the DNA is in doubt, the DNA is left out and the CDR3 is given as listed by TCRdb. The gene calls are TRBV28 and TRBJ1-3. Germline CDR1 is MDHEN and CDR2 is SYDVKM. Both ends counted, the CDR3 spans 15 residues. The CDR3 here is CVSSLSAWDGNTICL.

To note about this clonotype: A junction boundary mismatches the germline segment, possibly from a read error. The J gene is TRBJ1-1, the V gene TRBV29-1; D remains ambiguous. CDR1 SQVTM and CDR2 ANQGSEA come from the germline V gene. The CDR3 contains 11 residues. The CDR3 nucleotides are TGCAGCGTTGCAATAGGCACTGCAGCTTTCTTT. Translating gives CSVAIGTAAFF.

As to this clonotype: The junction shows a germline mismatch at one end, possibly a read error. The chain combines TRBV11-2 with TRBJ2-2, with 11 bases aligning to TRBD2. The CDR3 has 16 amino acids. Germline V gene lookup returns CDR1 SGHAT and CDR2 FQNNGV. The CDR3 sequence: CASSKLAGAGTRELFF. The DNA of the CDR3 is TGTGCCAGCAGCAAACTAGCGGGAGCAGGCACCAGGGAGCTGTTTTTT.

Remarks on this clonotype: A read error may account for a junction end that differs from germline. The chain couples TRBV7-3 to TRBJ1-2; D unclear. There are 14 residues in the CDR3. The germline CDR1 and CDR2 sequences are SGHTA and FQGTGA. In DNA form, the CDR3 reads TGTGCCAACAGCTTATCCCCGGCTAACTATGGCTACACCTTC. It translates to CANSLSPANYGYTF.

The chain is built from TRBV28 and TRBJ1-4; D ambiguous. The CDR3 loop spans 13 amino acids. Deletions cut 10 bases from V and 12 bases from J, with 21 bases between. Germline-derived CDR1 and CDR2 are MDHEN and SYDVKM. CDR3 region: CATTDWKSVELFF. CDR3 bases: TGTGCCACAACAGACTGGAAGTCGGTGGAACTGTTTTTT.

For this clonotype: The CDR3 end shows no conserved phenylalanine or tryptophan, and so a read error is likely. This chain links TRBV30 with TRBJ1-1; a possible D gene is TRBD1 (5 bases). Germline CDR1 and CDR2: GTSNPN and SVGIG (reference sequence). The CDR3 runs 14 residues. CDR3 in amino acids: CAWSVGVLGTGAFI. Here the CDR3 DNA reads TGTGCCTGGAGTGTAGGGGTACTGGGGACTGGAGCTTTCATT.

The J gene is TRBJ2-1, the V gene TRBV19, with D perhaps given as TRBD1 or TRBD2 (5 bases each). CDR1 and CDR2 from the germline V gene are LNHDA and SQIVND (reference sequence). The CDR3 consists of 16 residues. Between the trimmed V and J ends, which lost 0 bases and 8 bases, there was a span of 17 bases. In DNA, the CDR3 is TGTGCCAGTAGTATAGACAGAGGGGATCCAATTTATGAGCAGTTCTTC. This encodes CASSIDRGDPIYEQFF.

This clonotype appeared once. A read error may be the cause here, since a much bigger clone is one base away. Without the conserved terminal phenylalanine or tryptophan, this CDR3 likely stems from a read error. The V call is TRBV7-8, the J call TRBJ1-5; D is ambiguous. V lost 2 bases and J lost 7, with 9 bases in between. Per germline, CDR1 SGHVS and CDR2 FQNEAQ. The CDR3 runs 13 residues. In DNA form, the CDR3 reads TGTGCCAGCAGCTTACATGGTTGGCAGCCCCAGCATTCT. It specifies CASSLHGWQPQHS.

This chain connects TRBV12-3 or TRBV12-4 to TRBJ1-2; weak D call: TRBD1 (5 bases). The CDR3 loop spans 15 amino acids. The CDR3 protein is CGSSLVGRSGYGYTF. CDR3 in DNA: TGTGGTAGCAGTTTAGTGGGGCGTTCAGGCTATGGCTACACCTTC.

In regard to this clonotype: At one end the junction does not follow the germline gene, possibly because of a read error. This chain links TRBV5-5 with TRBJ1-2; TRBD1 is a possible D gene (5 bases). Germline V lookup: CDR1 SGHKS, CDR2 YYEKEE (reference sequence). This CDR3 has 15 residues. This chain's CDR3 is CVSSWDGRANYDYTF. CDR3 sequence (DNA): TGTGTCAGCAGCTGGGACGGGAGAGCTAACTATGACTACACCTTC.

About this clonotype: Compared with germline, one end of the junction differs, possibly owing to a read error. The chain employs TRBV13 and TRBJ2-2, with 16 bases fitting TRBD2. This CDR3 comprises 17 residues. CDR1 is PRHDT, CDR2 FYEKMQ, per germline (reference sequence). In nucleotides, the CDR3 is TGTACCAGCAGCCAGGGACTAGCGGGAGGGCCTAACGGGGAGCTGTTTTTT. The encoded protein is CTSSQGLAGGPNGELFF.

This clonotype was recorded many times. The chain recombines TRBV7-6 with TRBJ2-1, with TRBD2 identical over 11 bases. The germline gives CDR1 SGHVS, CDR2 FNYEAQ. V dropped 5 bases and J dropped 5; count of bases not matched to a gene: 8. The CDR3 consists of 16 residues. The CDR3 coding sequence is TGTGCCAGCAGCCGTGCGGGGACTAGCGGTGACAATGAGCAGTTCTTC. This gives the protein CASSRAGTSGDNEQFF.

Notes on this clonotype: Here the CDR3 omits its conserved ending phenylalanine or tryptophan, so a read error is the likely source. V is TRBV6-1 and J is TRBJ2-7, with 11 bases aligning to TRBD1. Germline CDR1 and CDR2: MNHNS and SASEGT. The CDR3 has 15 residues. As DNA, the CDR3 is TGTACCAGCACCTCTTCCGGGACAGGGGGTTACGAGCAGTACCTC. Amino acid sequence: CTSTSSGTGGYEQYL.